The 20 T cell receptor beta chains below were found in one sample sequenced in a study of OX40 agonist ivuxolimab in advanced cancers. Libraries were built with the immunoSEQ multiplex PCR assay. TCRdb provides this immuneACCESS table in a form limited to in-frame rearrangements. Some clones are lacking; in checked studies, under half of them reflect an unresolved V gene, and why the rest are absent is not known. In this sample the table shows tens of thousands of clones, about nine tenths of which occur a single time. The ten largest clonotypes hold more than 0.85% of the sample. Sequenced here: CD4+ or CD8+ T cells sorted from blood, sampled in a trial of the OX40 agonist ivuxolimab. The origin of the receptors is an adult with an advanced solid tumor such as melanoma, head and neck, liver or kidney cancer.

This clone was seen once. The CDR3 region is CASSLLASSTDTQYF. CDR3 nucleotide sequence: TGCGCCAGCAGCTTGCTCGCCTCTAGCACAGATACGCAGTATTTT. This chain joins TRBV5-1 and TRBJ2-3; the D is unclear. V lost 1 base and J 0 bases, leaving 9 bases between the germline ends. CDR1 is SGHRS, CDR2 YFSETQ, per germline. The CDR3 totals 15 residues.

The chain recombines TRBV10-2 with TRBJ2-1; D perhaps matches TRBD2 (5 bases). The germline CDR1 and CDR2 sequences are WSHSY and SAAADI. Trimming took 2 bases from V and 5 from J, leaving 13 bases between them. The CDR3 has 15 residues. For the CDR3, the DNA is TGCGCCAGCAGTGAGCAGGAGGTAGGCGACAATGAGCAGTTCTTC. This codes for CASSEQEVGDNEQFF.

The chain has TRBV14 and TRBJ1-2; no reliable D call. Trimming cost V 6 bases and J 3 bases, with 11 bases left between them. This CDR3 is 13 amino acids long. Germline loops: CDR1 SGHDN, CDR2 FVKESK. CDR3 residues: CASSWAADYGYTF. Written as DNA, the CDR3 is TGTGCCAGCAGTTGGGCAGCGGACTATGGCTACACCTTC.

This chain links TRBV5-6 with TRBJ1-2; 9 bases match TRBD1. The CDR3 is 16 amino acids. Germline lookup yields CDR1 SGHDT and CDR2 YYEEEE. V trimming: 4 bases; J trimming: 0 bases; junction bases outside the gene matches: 7. CDR3 nucleotide sequence: TGTGCCAGCAGCCCACGACGACAGGGGGCTAACTATGGCTACACCTTC. Translating it yields CASSPRRQGANYGYTF.

V gene TRBV14 combines with J gene TRBJ2-7; D call uncertain. CDR1 is SGHDN and CDR2 is FVKESK in the germline V gene. The V end was cut by 2 bases, the J end by 3 bases, with 2 bases between. CDR3 length equals 11 residues. Here the CDR3 reads CASSQYYEQYF. CDR3 sequence (DNA): TGTGCCAGCAGCCAATACTACGAGCAGTACTTC. The full variable domain, completed using reference TRBV14 and TRBJ2-7, is EAGVTQFPSHSVIEKGQTVTLRCDPISGHDNLYWYRRVMGKEIKFLLHFVKESKQDESGMPNNRFLAERTGGTYSTLKVQPAELEDSGVYFCASSQYYEQYFGPGTRLTVT.

This chain connects TRBV11-2 to TRBJ1-1; D gene unclear. Trimming removed 5 bases from V and 0 bases from J, with 7 bases in between. Germline values: CDR1 SGHAT, CDR2 FQNNGV. There are 13 residues in the CDR3. CDR3 nucleotides: TGTGCCAGCAGCCAGTGGGTGAACACTGAAGCTTTCTTT. As protein: CASSQWVNTEAFF.

The chain links TRBV11-3 to TRBJ2-3; 9 positions agree with TRBD2. This CDR3 comprises 15 residues. V was clipped by 4 bases and J by 3 bases; unmatched bases: 5. CDR1 and CDR2 from the germline V gene are SGHNT and YENEEA. CDR3 region: CASSSGLAGTDTQYF. Written as DNA, the CDR3 is TGTGCCAGCAGCTCGGGACTAGCAGGAACAGATACGCAGTATTTT.

The chain couples TRBV19 to TRBJ1-5; weak D call: TRBD1 (5 bases). Trimming removed 7 bases from V and 0 bases from J, with 13 bases in between. The CDR3 covers 15 residues. Per germline, CDR1 LNHDA and CDR2 SQIVND (reference sequence). The CDR3 loop is CASTRGSISNQPQHF. For the CDR3, the DNA is TGTGCCAGTACTAGGGGTAGTATTAGCAATCAGCCCCAGCATTTT. Together with reference TRBV19 and TRBJ1-5, the CDR3 gives the full variable domain: DGGITQSPKYLFRKEGQNVTLSCEQNLNHDAMYWYRQDPGQGLRLIYYSQIVNDFQKGDIAEGYSVSREKKESFPLTVTSAQKNPTAFYLCASTRGSISNQPQHFGDGTRLSIL.

J is TRBJ1-1 and V is TRBV27, with unresolved D. CDR3 length: 12 residues. Germline V CDR1 and CDR2: MNHEY, SMNVEV (reference sequence). V shed 9 bases and J shed 4 bases, with 12 bases lying between them. CDR3 amino acids: CASGRVGTEAFF. The DNA of the CDR3 is TGTGCCAGTGGGAGGGTGGGCACTGAAGCTTTCTTT.

The V call is TRBV29-1, the J call TRBJ1-4, with a tentative D call TRBD1 (5 bases). The CDR3 loop spans 15 amino acids. V dropped 4 bases and J dropped 0 bases, with 12 bases sitting between them. Germline assignment: CDR1 SQVTM and CDR2 ANQGSEA. The CDR3 reads CSVAVRGATNEKLFF. CDR3 DNA: TGCAGCGTTGCGGTTCGGGGGGCAACTAATGAAAAACTGTTTTTT.

The V call is TRBV2, the J call TRBJ2-7, with D unresolved. V was pared by 2 bases and J by 3 bases, with 5 bases between. CDR3 length equals 12 residues. CDR1 and CDR2 (germline): SNHLY, FYNNEI. CDR3 coding DNA: TGTGCCAGCAGTGAAAGTCGCTACGAGCAGTACTTC. Translation: CASSESRYEQYF.

The chain links TRBV5-4 to TRBJ2-1, with TRBD2 identical over 7 bases. The junction had 13 bases not matched to a gene; V was cut back by 0 bases and J by 7 bases. Germline V gives CDR1 SGHNT, CDR2 YYREEE (reference sequence). CDR3 length: 17 residues. Written as DNA, the CDR3 is TGTGCCAGCAGCTTGGAACCTAGCGGCCGAGGTATAAATGAGCAGTTCTTC. Translating it yields CASSLEPSGRGINEQFF.

V gene TRBV7-6 combines with J gene TRBJ2-7, with 7 bases aligning to TRBD1. This CDR3 spans 13 amino acids. J gave up 6 bases and V 5 bases, and 7 bases lay outside the gene matches. Looked up from germline, CDR1 is SGHVS and CDR2 is FNYEAQ. The CDR3 coding sequence is TGTGCCAGCAGCCAGGGACAGAGCCTCGAGCAGTACTTC. Translating it yields CASSQGQSLEQYF.

V gene TRBV4-1 combines with J gene TRBJ2-5; 13 bases are shared with TRBD2. The germline gives CDR1 MGHRA, CDR2 YSYEKL. The CDR3 has 17 residues. V lost 4 bases and J lost 5; bases outside the gene matches: 10. The CDR3 nucleotides read TGCGCCAGCAGCCCGCGCCTCACTAGCGGGAGGGCTGAGACCCAGTACTTC. Its translation: CASSPRLTSGRAETQYF.

J is TRBJ2-7 and V is TRBV2, with D hard to call. Trimming took off 4 bases at V and 7 bases at J, with 8 bases between the two ends. Germline assignment: CDR1 SNHLY and CDR2 FYNNEI. The CDR3 has 11 residues. CDR3 bases: TGTGCCAGCAGTGTGGAAAGGGAGCAGTACTTC. Protein: CASSVEREQYF.

This clone was detected a few times. The rearrangement joins TRBV11-2 to TRBJ1-2; 7 positions match TRBD1. V lost 4 bases, J lost 6 bases, and 11 bases stayed unmatched. The V gene's germline CDR1 is SGHAT and CDR2 FQNNGV. The CDR3 has 15 amino acids. CDR3 residues: CASSSVWRGQHGYTF. The CDR3 DNA reads TGTGCCAGCAGCTCCGTCTGGCGGGGACAGCATGGCTACACCTTC.

This clone has only one observation. The rearrangement links TRBV28 to TRBJ1-5; D gene unclear. From germline, CDR1 is MDHEN and CDR2 SYDVKM. The CDR3 has 12 residues. V lost 2 bases and J 6 bases, leaving 5 bases between the germline ends. This chain's CDR3 is CASSLPSQPQHF. The DNA for the CDR3 is TGTGCCAGCAGTTTACCAAGTCAGCCCCAGCATTTT.

The chain combines TRBV28 with TRBJ1-4, with a weak D call TRBD1 (6 bases). The V end was cut by 5 bases, the J end by 1 base, with 14 bases between. The CDR3 is 16 residues long. The germline V gene encodes CDR1 MDHEN and CDR2 SYDVKM. In nucleotides, the CDR3 is TGTGCCAGCAGTCGCCGGGGGGCCGTAACTAATGAAAAACTGTTTTTT. Translation gives CASSRRGAVTNEKLFF.

The DNA of the CDR3 is TGCGCCAGCAGTCAACCCCAGGGGCGTCCGACCTACGAGCAGTACTTC. It translates to CASSQPQGRPTYEQYF. V is TRBV10-2 and J is TRBJ2-7, with TRBD1 as a possible D gene (6 bases). V gave up 5 bases and J gave up 2 bases, with 19 bases separating them. Germline V gene lookup returns CDR1 WSHSY and CDR2 SAAADI. The CDR3 runs to 16 residues.

The V call is TRBV7-9, the J call TRBJ2-3, with 7 bases fitting TRBD2. CDR3 length equals 14 residues. Germline V gene data show CDR1 as SEHNR and CDR2 as FQNEAQ (reference sequence). Trimming took 5 bases from V and 2 from J; bases not matched to a gene: 4. The CDR3 nucleotides read TGTGCCAGCAGCCGAAGCGGGAACACAGATACGCAGTATTTT. It encodes CASSRSGNTDTQYF. Complete variable domain (other parts from reference TRBV7-9 and TRBJ2-3): DTGVSQNPRHKITKRGQNVTFRCDPISEHNRLYWYRQTLGQGPEFLTYFQNEAQLEKSRLLSDRFSAERPKGSFSTLEIQRTEQGDSAMYLCASSRSGNTDTQYFGPGTRLTVL.